The source of this TCR beta chain is a study of T cell responses to AZD1222 COVID-19 vaccine. Only in-frame clones appear in the TCRdb table, and some are missing; sequencing was by immunoSEQ multiplex PCR. This repertoire shows tens of thousands of clones, roughly 90% found once; its top ten account for more than 4.5%. The V gene's germline CDR1 is SEHNR and CDR2 FQNEAQ (reference sequence). V was cut by 1 base and J by 3 bases, with 12 bases left in between. The CDR3 is made up of 16 amino acids. Comment on this clone: The target antigen is unknown.

Study findings and constraints: Distributed over spike, vaccine-associated CD4 TCRs predominated at 160-218 and 743-854. With two AZD1222 doses given, Spike-specific TCR breadth and depth both rose.

Combined were second doses at about 4 or about 12 weeks. The source of this sequence is an adult who received the AZD1222 COVID-19 vaccine. The sequences come from peripheral blood, collected 28 days after the second AZD1222 dose. The rearrangement joins TRBV7-9 to TRBJ2-2; D not resolved. The CDR3 spells CASSLVGYSDTGELFF. The CDR3 DNA reads TGTGCCAGCAGCTTAGTCGGATACTCAGACACCGGGGAGCTGTTTTTT.